The clone carrying this T cell receptor beta chain appeared once. This record belongs to a study of blood T cell repertoires in COVID-19. Study-level information: Researchers got acute and convalescent COVID-19 samples from the United States, Italy and Spain. PBMCs, B-cell-depleted T cells, or T cells were the source of the cDNA or gDNA that made up the material.

Germline assignment: CDR1 SGHTA and CDR2 FQGNSA. This CDR3 has 14 amino acids. V lost 3 bases and J lost 4; bases outside the gene matches: 3. Under the authors' procedure: Estimated nucleated cell counts came from reference gene primer amplification. Some clones are missing from TCRdb's copy, which holds only in-frame ones; the method was immunoSEQ multiplex PCR. V, J and clone size are taken as reported in that table, and D and trimming were inferred from the DNA itself. The top ten clones hold approximately 6.7% of a sample with around 94,000 clones, approximately 83% of them seen once. The V and J genes are TRBV7-2 and TRBJ2-7; 10 bases are a match to TRBD2. This TCR was sampled from a man between 60 and 75 years old with acute or convalescent COVID-19. Sequenced material: peripheral blood. The CDR3 here is CASSFLLAGYEQYF. The DNA of the CDR3 is TGTGCCAGCAGCTTCCTACTAGCGGGGTACGAGCAGTACTTC.